The present entry profiles one TCR beta chain with its context. These data are taken from a study of blood T cell repertoires in COVID-19. Study as a whole: Both acute and convalescent COVID-19 samples were obtained from the United States, Italy and Spain. In each case, the material was cDNA or gDNA derived from T cells, B-cell-depleted T cells, or PBMCs.

CDR3 length: 15 residues. The germline V gene has CDR1 MDHEN and CDR2 SYDVKM. Trimming removed 6 bases from V and 0 bases from J, with 15 bases in between. Original analysis: Counts of nucleated cells, estimated from reference gene primer amplification, were obtained. The repertoire was sequenced with immunoSEQ multiplex PCR; TCRdb's copy has only in-frame clones and lacks some. That table is the source of V, J and clone size, and D and trimming were worked out from the DNA. The sample records more than 100,000 clones, 79% being singletons. The clonotype was recovered from an elderly woman with acute or convalescent COVID-19. Sequencing used peripheral blood. V usage is TRBV28 and J usage is TRBJ2-7; weak D call: TRBD1 (5 bases). CDR3 residues: CASRLRQISSYEQYF. Here the CDR3 DNA reads TGTGCCAGCAGACTTAGACAGATTAGCTCCTACGAGCAGTACTTC.